The 20 T cell receptor beta chains below all came from one sample that was sequenced in a study of blood T cell repertoires in COVID-19. Clones were read by immunoSEQ multiplex PCR, and TCRdb kept only the in-frame ones, dropping some. Of 130,000 to 150,000 clones listed, 85% to 90% were seen once; the top ten hold under 9%. The sequencing input was peripheral blood. The receptors shown here come from a woman between 50 and 59 years old with active or convalescent COVID-19.

The chain is built from TRBV6-2 or TRBV6-3 and TRBJ2-7; D might be TRBD1 (5 bases). Germline lookup yields CDR1 MNHEY and CDR2 SVGEGT. V gave up 5 bases and J gave up 3 bases, with 8 bases separating them. This CDR3 is 12 amino acids long. DNA for the CDR3: TGTGCCAGCAGTCAGGGATTCTACGAGCAGTACTTC. It encodes CASSQGFYEQYF.

V is TRBV28 and J is TRBJ2-7; the D gene is possibly TRBD1 (5 bases). This CDR3 has 13 residues. Trimming removed 7 bases at V and 0 bases at J, with 10 bases between. CDR1 is MDHEN, CDR2 SYDVKM, per germline. CDR3 DNA: TGTGCCAGCAATGGGGCTACCTCCTACGAGCAGTACTTC. Its protein product is CASNGATSYEQYF.

The chain uses TRBV11-1 and TRBJ1-2; weak D call: TRBD1 (6 bases). V lost 6 bases, J lost 4 bases, and 9 bases lay in between. The V gene's germline CDR1 is SGHAT and CDR2 FQDESV (reference sequence). This CDR3 spans 12 amino acids. Written as DNA, the CDR3 is TGTGCCAGCAGTGAGGGGGTCTATGGCTACACCTTC. This gives the protein CASSEGVYGYTF.

V is TRBV5-5 and J is TRBJ1-5, with 8 positions matching TRBD1. The germline gives CDR1 SGHKS, CDR2 YYEKEE (reference sequence). V shed 5 bases, J shed 2 bases, and the junction held 6 bases outside the gene matches. This CDR3 is 15 amino acids long. The CDR3 spells CASRRQGAGNQPQHF. CDR3 bases: TGTGCCAGCAGACGTCAGGGGGCTGGCAATCAGCCCCAGCATTTT.

The chain couples TRBV28 to TRBJ1-2; D perhaps matches TRBD1 (6 bases). V lost 4 bases and J 2 bases, leaving 11 bases between the germline ends. This CDR3 comprises 14 residues. Germline CDR1 reads MDHEN; CDR2 reads SYDVKM. The CDR3 spells CASSSGGQNYGYTF. The CDR3 DNA follows: TGTGCCAGCAGTTCCGGGGGGCAGAACTATGGCTACACCTTC.

The DNA of the CDR3 is TGTGCCAGCAGTGACCCGGTTTTGGGACAGAGGTACGAGCAGTACTTC. This translates into CASSDPVLGQRYEQYF. The V call is TRBV6-4, the J call TRBJ2-7; 7 bases map to TRBD1. CDR1 MRHNA and CDR2 SNTAGT come from the germline V gene. Unmatched junction bases numbered 11, after V lost 2 bases and J lost 4 bases. The CDR3 loop spans 16 amino acids.

The V call is TRBV7-9, the J call TRBJ2-1, with D perhaps matching TRBD2 (6 bases). Trimming stripped 0 bases from V and 8 bases from J, with 14 bases between. The germline V gene encodes CDR1 SEHNR and CDR2 FQNEAQ (reference sequence). The CDR3 spans 15 residues. The CDR3 sequence is CASSLASGGLDEQFF. The DNA of the CDR3 is TGTGCCAGCAGCTTAGCTAGCGGAGGTTTGGATGAGCAGTTCTTC.

This clone was detected only a few times. The rearrangement joins TRBV14 to TRBJ1-2; D is possibly TRBD1 (5 bases). The CDR3 length is 13 residues. Germline lookup yields CDR1 SGHDN and CDR2 FVKESK. Deletions cut 1 base from V and 8 bases from J, with 11 bases between. The CDR3 nucleotides read TGTGCCAGCAGCCAAGGTTCAGGGTGGGGCTACACCTTC. This translates into CASSQGSGWGYTF.

This chain uses TRBV7-8 with TRBJ1-5, with TRBD1 as a possible D gene (5 bases). CDR1 and CDR2 (germline): SGHVS, FQNEAQ. V was cut by 1 base and J by 4 bases, with 20 bases left in between. The CDR3 sequence is 18 residues long. The CDR3 DNA is TGTGCCAGCAGCTTAGTCTACCAGGGCGGGATGGCAAATCAGCCCCAGCATTTT. It yields the protein CASSLVYQGGMANQPQHF. Supplemented by reference TRBV7-8 and TRBJ1-5, the full variable domain reads GAGVSQSPRYKVAKRGQDVALRCDPISGHVSLFWYQQALGQGPEFLTYFQNEAQLDKSGLPSDRFFAERPEGSVSTLKIQRTQQEDSAVYLCASSLVYQGGMANQPQHFGDGTRLSIL.

This chain links TRBV5-1 with TRBJ2-1; D ambiguous. Germline CDR1 and CDR2: SGHRS and YFSETQ. The CDR3 consists of 12 residues. V was trimmed by 0 bases and J by 8 bases, leaving 6 bases between them. CDR3 sequence reads: CASSLAFDEQFF. CDR3 bases: TGCGCCAGCAGCTTGGCCTTCGATGAGCAGTTCTTC.

V gene TRBV6-1 combines with J gene TRBJ2-7; 7 positions agree with TRBD2. The CDR3 length is 13 residues. Trimming took 2 bases from V and 5 from J; bases not matched to a gene: 3. Germline-derived CDR1 and CDR2 are MNHNS and SASEGT. The CDR3 here is CASSEPGTNEQYF. CDR3 nucleotide sequence: TGTGCCAGCAGTGAACCAGGGACTAACGAGCAGTACTTC.

The chain recombines TRBV27 with TRBJ2-7, with 7 bases identical to TRBD1. The V segment lost 5 bases and the J segment 0 bases; nucleotides outside the gene matches: 7. The CDR3 runs 15 residues. Germline loops: CDR1 MNHEY, CDR2 SMNVEV (reference sequence). The CDR3 region has the DNA TGTGCCAGCAGTGACGGGACAGAGAGCTCCTACGAGCAGTACTTC. Protein: CASSDGTESSYEQYF.

The chain has TRBV3-1 (or the pseudogene TRBV3-2) and TRBJ1-4, with D perhaps TRBD1 (6 bases). CDR1 and CDR2 from the germline V gene are LGHDT and YNNKEL (reference sequence). CDR3 size: 12 residues. With 4 bases removed from V and 8 bases from J, the gap between germline ends came to 8 bases. The CDR3 region has the DNA TGTGCCAGCAGCCTACAGGGAGAAAAACTGTTTTTT. The encoded protein is CASSLQGEKLFF.

The chain links TRBV12-5 to TRBJ1-1; 11 bases match TRBD1. This CDR3 region has 14 residues. V shed 4 bases, J shed 6 bases, and the junction held 4 bases outside the gene matches. The germline V gene encodes CDR1 LGHNT and CDR2 FRNRAP. CDR3 coding DNA: TGTGCTAGTGGTTCCCCGGGACAGGGGGCTGAAGCTTTCTTT. This encodes CASGSPGQGAEAFF.

The V and J genes are TRBV4-2 and TRBJ1-3, with 9 bases fitting TRBD1. Germline V gene data show CDR1 as LGHNA and CDR2 as YNFKEQ. V gave up 4 bases and J gave up 0 bases; unmatched junction bases: 7. This CDR3 comprises 17 residues. The chain's CDR3 is CASSRYRGLGSGNTIYF. The CDR3 nucleotides read TGTGCCAGCAGCCGCTACAGGGGGCTAGGCTCTGGAAACACCATATATTTT.

V and J are TRBV9 and TRBJ1-4, with 7 positions matching TRBD1. The V segment lost 5 bases and the J segment 3 bases; nucleotides outside the gene matches: 4. The germline V gene has CDR1 SGDLS and CDR2 YYNGEE. This CDR3 region has 14 residues. CDR3 DNA sequence: TGTGCCAGCAGTTCGGGACAGTCTAATGAAAAACTGTTTTTT. This codes for CASSSGQSNEKLFF.

The chain recombines TRBV2 with TRBJ1-2; 7 nucleotides align to TRBD1. Germline trimming cut 7 bases from V and 0 bases from J; bases unmatched to any gene: 5. Germline-derived CDR1 and CDR2 are SNHLY and FYNNEI. This CDR3 comprises 14 residues. CDR3 region: CASKVTGANYGYTF. DNA for the CDR3: TGTGCCAGCAAGGTCACAGGGGCTAACTATGGCTACACCTTC.

J is TRBJ2-7 and V is TRBV4-2, with D perhaps TRBD1 (6 bases). V lost 1 base, J lost 6 bases, and 16 bases lay in between. The germline V gene encodes CDR1 LGHNA and CDR2 YNFKEQ. The CDR3 is 15 amino acids. This CDR3 is CASSQGWAGEGEQYF. For the CDR3, the DNA is TGTGCCAGCAGCCAAGGGTGGGCAGGGGAAGGCGAGCAGTACTTC.

Only one count was recorded for this clone. Because the CDR3's place on the DNA is in doubt, the DNA is left out and the CDR3 is given as listed by TCRdb. The chain recombines TRBV6-2 or TRBV6-3 with TRBJ1-6; the DNA was not compared with TRBD1, the D call given in the table. The CDR3 length equals 16 residues, ends included. CDR1 is MNHEY, CDR2 SVGEGT, per germline. CDR3 region: CASSSSNRGDNSPLHF.

V usage is TRBV12-3 or TRBV12-4 and J usage is TRBJ2-1, with no clear D. V lost 1 base and J lost 9, with 7 bases in between. This CDR3 is 12 amino acids long. The CDR3: CASSLGGGEQFF. CDR3 bases: TGTGCCAGCAGTTTAGGTGGCGGTGAGCAGTTCTTC.